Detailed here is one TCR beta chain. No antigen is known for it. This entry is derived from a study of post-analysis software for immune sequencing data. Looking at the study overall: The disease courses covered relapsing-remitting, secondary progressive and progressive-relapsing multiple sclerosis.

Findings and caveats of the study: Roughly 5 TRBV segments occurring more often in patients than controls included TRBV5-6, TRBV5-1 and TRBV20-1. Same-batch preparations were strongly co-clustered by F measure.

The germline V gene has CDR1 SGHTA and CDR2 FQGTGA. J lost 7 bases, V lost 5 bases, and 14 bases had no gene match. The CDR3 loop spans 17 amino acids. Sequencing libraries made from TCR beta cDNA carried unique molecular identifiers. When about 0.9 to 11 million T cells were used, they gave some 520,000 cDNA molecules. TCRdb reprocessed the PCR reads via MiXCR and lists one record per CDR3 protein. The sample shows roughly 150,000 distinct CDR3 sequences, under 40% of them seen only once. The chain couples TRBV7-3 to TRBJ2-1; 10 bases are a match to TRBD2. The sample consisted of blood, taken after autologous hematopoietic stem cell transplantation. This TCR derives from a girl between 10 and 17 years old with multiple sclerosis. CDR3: CASSPLVPAGGRNEQFF. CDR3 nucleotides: TGTGCCAGCAGCCCTTTGGTGCCAGCGGGAGGGAGGAATGAGCAGTTCTTC.